This TCR beta chain is drawn from a study of cytomegalovirus exposure and HLA in healthy donors. The study, taken as a whole, reports: Several of the most significant clusters were apparently associated with common viral pathogens in a later analysis. In an earlier analysis, most TCR beta V segments were productive about 90% or about 30% of the time.

PCR involved 60 Vbeta and 13 Jbeta primers. Under the authors' procedure: Later reanalysis found 70 million to 95 million unique TCR beta chains, around 9.9 million of them shared. The repertoire was sequenced with immunoSEQ multiplex PCR; TCRdb's copy has only in-frame clones and lacks some. The V and J calls and clone size were taken over from that table, and D and trimming were inferred from the DNA. The sample consists of some 120,000 clones, about 80% of them appearing once. As to this clone: Its antigen is not known.

There were likely unrecorded immune exposures, though donors were nominally healthy when sampled. The CDR3 extends over 13 amino acids. The V gene lost 6 bases and the J gene lost 2 bases, with 9 bases spanning the gap. Germline V gene data show CDR1 as SNHLY and CDR2 as FYNNEI. Sample: PBMCs. The chain recombines TRBV2 with TRBJ2-3, with D unresolved. The sequence derives from a woman between 50 and 59 years old in good health and CMV-seropositive. CDR3 bases: TGTGCCAGCAGAGGAGTCGACACAGATACGCAGTATTTT. It specifies CASRGVDTDTQYF.